A single sample is the source of the 26 T cell receptor beta chains below, sequenced in a study of blood T cell repertoires in COVID-19. The protocol was immunoSEQ multiplex PCR, while the TCRdb copy is restricted to in-frame clones and leaves out a portion. The repertoire holds approximately 200,000 clones, with 80% to 85% as singletons. The sample comprised PBMCs or T cells enriched from blood (not recorded which). Source of these receptors: a man aged 35-49 years who had recovered from COVID-19.

The chain joins TRBV6-5 to TRBJ2-2, with TRBD2 matching 11 bases. The CDR3 has 15 amino acids. Per germline, CDR1 MNHEY and CDR2 SVGAGI. Trimming at V came to 6 bases and at J to 7 bases, leaving 7 bases not matched to a gene. The CDR3: CASSLAGGPYGELFF. CDR3 sequence (DNA): TGTGCCAGCAGCTTAGCGGGGGGGCCGTACGGGGAGCTGTTTTTT.

The chain employs TRBV3-1 (or the pseudogene TRBV3-2) and TRBJ2-2, with TRBD1 matching 9 bases. This CDR3 has 15 amino acids. V shed 4 bases, J shed 3 bases, and the junction held 3 bases outside the gene matches. Germline CDR1 and CDR2: LGHDT and YNNKEL (reference sequence). The CDR3 sequence is CASSPRTGDTGELFF. DNA of the CDR3: TGTGCCAGCAGCCCACGGACAGGGGACACCGGGGAGCTGTTTTTT.

The count of this clone is one. V usage is TRBV5-1 and J usage is TRBJ2-7; TRBD1 matches 9 bases. V lost 0 bases to trimming and J lost 5 bases; unmatched junction nucleotides: 6. The CDR3 length is 15 residues. Germline assignment: CDR1 SGHRS and CDR2 YFSETQ. The CDR3 is CASSLVPGTGNEQYF. The CDR3 bases are TGCGCCAGCAGCTTGGTTCCCGGGACAGGGAACGAGCAGTACTTC.

This clone was picked up one time. V gene TRBV6-2 or TRBV6-3 combines with J gene TRBJ1-1; D uncertain. Per the germline V gene, CDR1 is MNHEY and CDR2 is SVGEGT. This CDR3 region has 14 residues. V was trimmed by 5 bases and J by 1 base, leaving 11 bases between them. The CDR3 nucleotides read TGTGCCAGCAGTACGGCCGGAGGGAACACTGAAGCTTTCTTT. Translation gives CASSTAGGNTEAFF.

The chain is built from TRBV7-9 and TRBJ1-2; 7 bases fit TRBD1. V was pared by 1 base and J by 0 bases, with 8 bases of the junction left unmatched. The CDR3 has 17 residues. Germline assignment: CDR1 SEHNR and CDR2 FQNEAQ (reference sequence). CDR3 sequence (DNA): TGTGCCAGCAGCTTAGTTTTTGGGGGGACAGCTAACTATGGCTACACCTTC. Translated: CASSLVFGGTANYGYTF.

J is TRBJ1-6 and V is TRBV19; TRBD1 matches 8 bases. The ends lost 6 bases at V and 0 bases at J; junction bases unmatched: 4. This CDR3 is 16 amino acids long. Germline CDR1 is LNHDA and CDR2 is SQIVND (reference sequence). CDR3 nucleotide sequence: TGTGCCAGTAGCAGACAGGGGAGCTCCTATAATTCACCCCTCCACTTT. Encoded protein: CASSRQGSSYNSPLHF.

This clone appeared a single time. The V and J genes are TRBV12-3 or TRBV12-4 and TRBJ2-7; D may be TRBD1 (6 bases). The CDR3 runs to 11 residues. V shed 6 bases and J shed 7 bases, with 10 bases lying between them. The CDR3 loop reads CASSNGQEQYF. The CDR3 nucleotides read TGTGCCAGCAGCAACGGACAGGAGCAGTACTTC.

This clone was seen more than once but under ten times. The rearrangement joins TRBV28 to TRBJ1-5; D unclear. Trimming cost V 7 bases and J 0 bases, with 13 bases left between them. The CDR3 is 15 residues long. Germline V gene data show CDR1 as MDHEN and CDR2 as SYDVKM. The CDR3 sequence: CASKRDPYSNQPQHF. The DNA for the CDR3 is TGTGCCAGCAAAAGAGATCCGTATAGCAATCAGCCCCAGCATTTT.

The chain employs TRBV27 and TRBJ2-5, with 8 positions matching TRBD2. V lost 3 bases, J lost 5 bases, and 17 bases stayed unmatched. The germline V gene has CDR1 MNHEY and CDR2 SMNVEV (reference sequence). This CDR3 comprises 18 residues. CDR3 DNA sequence: TGTGCCAGCAGTTTTGGGGCCCCTCCGGGGGGGCTCGTCGAGACCCAGTACTTC. Translation: CASSFGAPPGGLVETQYF.

V is TRBV6-5 and J is TRBJ2-7; 8 nucleotides agree with TRBD1. Germline V CDR1 and CDR2: MNHEY, SVGAGI. V gave up 6 bases and J gave up 2 bases; unmatched junction bases: 3. CDR3 length equals 13 residues. The DNA for the CDR3 is TGTGCCAGCAGCCGGACAGGGACCTACGAGCAGTACTTC. This gives the protein CASSRTGTYEQYF.

The CDR3 coding sequence is TGTGCCTGGAGTGTAGACTGGGATCAGCCCCAGCATTTT. Residues: CAWSVDWDQPQHF. The chain uses TRBV30 and TRBJ1-5; D gene unclear. The CDR3 is 13 amino acids. V lost 0 bases and J 5 bases, leaving 8 bases between the germline ends. Looked up from germline, CDR1 is GTSNPN and CDR2 is SVGIG (reference sequence).

In this sample, this clone turned up a few times. The genes are TRBV5-1 and TRBJ1-2, with D possibly matching TRBD1 (6 bases). The CDR3 extends over 17 amino acids. Trimming shortened V by 4 bases and J by 8 bases, and 27 bases separated the two germline ends. Looked up from germline, CDR1 is SGHRS and CDR2 is YFSETQ. CDR3 protein: CASSPQTGQPSLGGYTF. DNA of the CDR3: TGCGCCAGCAGCCCCCAGACAGGACAGCCCAGCTTAGGCGGCTACACCTTC.

V gene TRBV11-2 combines with J gene TRBJ1-2; D is undetermined. The CDR3 contains 15 residues. V lost 7 bases, J lost 6 bases, and 21 bases lay in between. Germline CDR1 is SGHAT and CDR2 is FQNNGV. The CDR3 spells CASTKNREVLNGYTF. In DNA, the CDR3 is TGTGCCAGCACTAAAAACCGGGAGGTACTAAATGGCTACACCTTC.

The genes are TRBV6-2 or TRBV6-3 and TRBJ2-7; a weak D match, TRBD1 (5 bases). The CDR3 is made up of 15 amino acids. The germline gives CDR1 MNHEY, CDR2 SVGEGT. V was shortened by 5 bases and J by 5 bases, with 19 bases between the two germline ends. CDR3 sequence: CASSQDAGKINEQYF. The CDR3 DNA is TGTGCCAGCAGTCAGGATGCAGGGAAGATTAACGAGCAGTACTTC.

DNA of the CDR3: TGTGCCAGCAGCCAAGATAGAAGTTCGGGGGGTAGCAATCAGCCCCAGCATTTT. It yields the protein CASSQDRSSGGSNQPQHF. V gene TRBV4-2 combines with J gene TRBJ1-5, with a tentative D call TRBD1 (5 bases). The germline gives CDR1 LGHNA, CDR2 YNFKEQ. V was trimmed by 0 bases and J by 0 bases, leaving 15 bases between them. The CDR3 has 18 residues.

The CDR3 DNA follows: TGTGCCAGCAGTAGCTCCCACCCGAACACCGGGGAGCTGTTTTTT. Translated, it gives CASSSSHPNTGELFF. The chain couples TRBV6-5 to TRBJ2-2; D gene unclear. The CDR3 has 15 amino acids. CDR1 and CDR2 from the germline V gene are MNHEY and SVGAGI. Trimming left V 5 bases short and J 0 bases short, with 10 bases between.

The chain links TRBV9 to TRBJ1-3; D is ambiguous. The CDR3 is made up of 15 amino acids. Trimming pared 0 bases from V and 0 bases from J, leaving 7 bases between. Germline V gene lookup returns CDR1 SGDLS and CDR2 YYNGEE. In DNA form, the CDR3 reads TGTGCCAGCAGCGTAGGGCAGATCTCTGGAAACACCATATATTTT. This encodes CASSVGQISGNTIYF.

In its sample, this clone was seen a few times. The J gene is TRBJ1-6, the V gene TRBV2; tentative D call: TRBD1 (6 bases). Germline assignment: CDR1 SNHLY and CDR2 FYNNEI. V lost 8 bases to trimming and J lost 2 bases, with 10 bases between them. This CDR3 is built from 14 residues. The chain's CDR3 is CASRRGPYNSPLHF. CDR3 bases: TGTGCCAGCCGCAGGGGCCCCTATAATTCACCCCTCCACTTT.

The J gene is TRBJ2-1, the V gene TRBV5-1; maybe TRBD2 (5 bases). Trimming shortened V by 0 bases and J by 5 bases, and 12 bases separated the two germline ends. This CDR3 region has 15 residues. CDR1 and CDR2 from the germline V gene are SGHRS and YFSETQ. The CDR3 reads CASSLGPAGNNEQFF. In DNA, the CDR3 is TGCGCCAGCAGCTTGGGTCCCGCGGGCAACAATGAGCAGTTCTTC.

As DNA, the CDR3 is TGTGCCTGGGCGGGACAGAATTTTAATCAGCCCCAGCATTTT. Translated: CAWAGQNFNQPQHF. This rearrangement joins TRBV30 to TRBJ1-5; 7 bases align to TRBD1. The junction had 8 bases not matched to a gene; V was cut back by 5 bases and J by 4 bases. The CDR3 loop spans 14 amino acids. Germline V gene lookup returns CDR1 GTSNPN and CDR2 SVGIG (reference sequence). Supplemented by reference TRBV30 and TRBJ1-5, the full variable domain reads SQTIHQWPATLVQPVGSPLSLECTVEGTSNPNLYWYRQAAGRGLQLLFYSVGIGQISSEVPQNLSASRPQDRQFILSSKKLLLSDSGFYLCAWAGQNFNQPQHFGDGTRLSIL.

V usage is TRBV2 and J usage is TRBJ2-5; weak D call: TRBD2 (7 bases). This CDR3 is 15 amino acids long. The germline gives CDR1 SNHLY, CDR2 FYNNEI. V was cut by 7 bases and J by 5 bases, with 20 bases left in between. CDR3 in amino acids: CASKIGGASGETQYF. As DNA, the CDR3 is TGTGCCAGCAAGATAGGGGGGGCGAGCGGGGAGACCCAGTACTTC.

The chain combines TRBV20-1 with TRBJ1-2; TRBD1 matches 7 bases. The CDR3 totals 13 residues. Germline V gene sequence: CDR1 DFQATT, CDR2 SNEGSKA (reference sequence). V dropped 3 bases and J dropped 0; count of bases not matched to a gene: 1. The CDR3 bases are TGCAGTGCTAGTCAGGGGGCTAACTATGGCTACACCTTC. Translating it yields CSASQGANYGYTF.

This clone was found once. The V call is TRBV19, the J call TRBJ2-1; 8 bases fit TRBD1. Germline-derived CDR1 and CDR2 are LNHDA and SQIVND (reference sequence). This CDR3 comprises 19 residues. Unmatched junction bases numbered 18, after V lost 4 bases and J lost 4 bases. CDR3 region: CASSKVEDRVAPNYNEQFF. CDR3 DNA: TGTGCCAGTAGTAAGGTCGAGGACAGGGTCGCCCCGAATTACAATGAGCAGTTCTTC.

The V call is TRBV6-4, the J call TRBJ1-2, with 8 bases identical to TRBD1. Germline V gene data show CDR1 as MRHNA and CDR2 as SNTAGT. The trim removed 4 bases at V and 8 bases at J, leaving 15 bases unmatched. This CDR3 comprises 16 residues. The CDR3 sequence is CASSAYPGQGTGGYTF. The CDR3 nucleotides read TGTGCCAGCAGTGCCTACCCCGGACAGGGAACAGGAGGCTACACCTTC.

This chain joins TRBV6-5 and TRBJ1-1, with D possibly being TRBD1 (6 bases). The CDR3 consists of 15 residues. CDR1 is MNHEY, CDR2 SVGAGI, per germline. Deletions cut 6 bases from V and 4 bases from J, with 18 bases between. CDR3 nucleotide sequence: TGTGCCAGCAGAATCCTCCCAGGGGCGGTCACTGAAGCTTTCTTT. Protein sequence: CASRILPGAVTEAFF.

The chain employs TRBV6-1 and TRBJ2-3; 9 nucleotides line up with TRBD1. The J segment lost 2 bases and the V segment lost 1 base, leaving 4 bases of the junction unmatched. The CDR3 sequence is 16 residues long. In germline, CDR1 is MNHNS, CDR2 SASEGT. The chain's CDR3 is CASSEDRGRNTDTQYF. CDR3 coding DNA: TGTGCCAGCAGTGAAGACAGGGGGCGCAACACAGATACGCAGTATTTT.